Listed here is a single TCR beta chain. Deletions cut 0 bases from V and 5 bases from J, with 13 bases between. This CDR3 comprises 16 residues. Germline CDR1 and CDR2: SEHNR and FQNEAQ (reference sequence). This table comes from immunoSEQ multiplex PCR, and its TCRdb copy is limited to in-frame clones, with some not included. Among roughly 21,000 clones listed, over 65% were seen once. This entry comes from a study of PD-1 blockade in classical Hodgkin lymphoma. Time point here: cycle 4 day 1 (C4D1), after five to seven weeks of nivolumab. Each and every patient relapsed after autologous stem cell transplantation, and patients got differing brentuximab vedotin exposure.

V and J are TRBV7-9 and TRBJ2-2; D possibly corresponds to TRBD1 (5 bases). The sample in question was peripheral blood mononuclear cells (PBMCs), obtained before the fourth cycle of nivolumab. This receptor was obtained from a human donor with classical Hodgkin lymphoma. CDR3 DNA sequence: TGTGCCAGCAGCTTAGCGCAGGGCAGTCGAACCGGGGAGCTGTTTTTT. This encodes CASSLAQGSRTGELFF.